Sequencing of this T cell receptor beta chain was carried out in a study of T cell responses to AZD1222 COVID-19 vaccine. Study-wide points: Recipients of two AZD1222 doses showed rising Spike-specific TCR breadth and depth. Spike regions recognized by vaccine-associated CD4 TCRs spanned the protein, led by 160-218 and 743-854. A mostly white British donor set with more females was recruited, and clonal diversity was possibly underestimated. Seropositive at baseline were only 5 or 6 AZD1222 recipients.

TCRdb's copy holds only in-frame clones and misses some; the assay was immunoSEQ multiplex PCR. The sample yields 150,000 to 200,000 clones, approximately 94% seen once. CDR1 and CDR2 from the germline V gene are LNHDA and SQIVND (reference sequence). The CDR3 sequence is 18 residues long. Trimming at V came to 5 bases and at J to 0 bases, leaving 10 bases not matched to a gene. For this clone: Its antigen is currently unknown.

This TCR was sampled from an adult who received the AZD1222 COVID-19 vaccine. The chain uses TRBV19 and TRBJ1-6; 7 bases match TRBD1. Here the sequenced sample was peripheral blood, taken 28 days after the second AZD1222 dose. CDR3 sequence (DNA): TGTGCCAGTAGTCCACGACAGGGTTTGAGCTCCTATAATTCACCCCTCCACTTT. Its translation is CASSPRQGLSSYNSPLHF.